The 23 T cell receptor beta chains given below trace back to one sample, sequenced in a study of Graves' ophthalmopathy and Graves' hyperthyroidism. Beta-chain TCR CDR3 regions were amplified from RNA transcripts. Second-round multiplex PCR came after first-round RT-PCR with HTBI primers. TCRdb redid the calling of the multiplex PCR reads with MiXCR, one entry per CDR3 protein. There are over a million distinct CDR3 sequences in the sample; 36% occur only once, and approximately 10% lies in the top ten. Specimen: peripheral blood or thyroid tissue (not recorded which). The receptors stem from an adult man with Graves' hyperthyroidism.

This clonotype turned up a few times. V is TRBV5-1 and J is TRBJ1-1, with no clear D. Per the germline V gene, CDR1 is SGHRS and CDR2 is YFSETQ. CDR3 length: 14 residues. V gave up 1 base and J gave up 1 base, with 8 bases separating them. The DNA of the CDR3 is TGCGCCAGCAGCTTGCCTTACAAGAACACTGAAGCTTTCTTT. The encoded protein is CASSLPYKNTEAFF.

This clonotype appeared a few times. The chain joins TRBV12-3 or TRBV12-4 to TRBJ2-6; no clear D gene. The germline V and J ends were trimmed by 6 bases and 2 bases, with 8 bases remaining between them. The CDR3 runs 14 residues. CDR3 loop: CASSLLTGANVLTF. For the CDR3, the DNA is TGTGCCAGCAGCTTGCTAACTGGGGCCAACGTCCTGACTTTC.

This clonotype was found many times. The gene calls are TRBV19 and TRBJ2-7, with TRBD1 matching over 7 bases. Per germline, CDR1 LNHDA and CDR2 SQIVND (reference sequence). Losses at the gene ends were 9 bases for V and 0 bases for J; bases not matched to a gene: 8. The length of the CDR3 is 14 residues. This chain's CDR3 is CASSRGQSSYEQYF. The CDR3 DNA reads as TGTGCCAGCAGCCGGGGACAGTCCTCCTACGAGCAGTACTTC.

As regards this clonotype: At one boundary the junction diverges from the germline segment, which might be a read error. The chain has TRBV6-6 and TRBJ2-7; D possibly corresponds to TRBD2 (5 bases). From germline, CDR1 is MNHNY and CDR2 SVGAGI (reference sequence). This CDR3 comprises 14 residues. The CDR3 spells CVSSYRGQDYEQYF. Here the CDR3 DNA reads TGTGTCAGCAGTTACCGGGGTCAGGACTACGAGCAGTACTTC.

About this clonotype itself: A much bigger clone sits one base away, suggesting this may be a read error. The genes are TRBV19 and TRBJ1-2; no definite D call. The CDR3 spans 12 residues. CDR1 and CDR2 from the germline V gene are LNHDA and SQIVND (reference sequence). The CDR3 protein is CTSTFTDYGYTF. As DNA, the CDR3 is TGTACCAGTACGTTCACGGACTATGGCTACACCTTC.

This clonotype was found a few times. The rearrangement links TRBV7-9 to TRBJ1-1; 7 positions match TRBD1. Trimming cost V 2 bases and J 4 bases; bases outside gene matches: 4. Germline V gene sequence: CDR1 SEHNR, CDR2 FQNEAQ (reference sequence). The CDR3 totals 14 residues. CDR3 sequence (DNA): TGTGCCAGCAGCTTACACAGGGGAGTCACTGAAGCTTTCTTT. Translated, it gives CASSLHRGVTEAFF.

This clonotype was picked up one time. The CDR3 nucleotides are TGCAGTGCTAGAGAGCAGTCCCTGGCAGGGGTCCGTCACAATCAGCCCCAGCATTTT. Translating gives CSAREQSLAGVRHNQPQHF. The chain recombines TRBV20-1 with TRBJ1-5, with D tentatively TRBD1 (6 bases). This CDR3 is built from 19 residues. CDR1 DFQATT and CDR2 SNEGSKA come from the germline V gene (reference sequence). V shed 0 bases and J shed 3 bases, with 24 bases lying between them.

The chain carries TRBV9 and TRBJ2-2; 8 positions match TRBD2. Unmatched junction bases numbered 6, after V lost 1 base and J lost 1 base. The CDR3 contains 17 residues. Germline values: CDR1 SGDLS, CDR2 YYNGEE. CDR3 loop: CASSVSGREENTGELFF. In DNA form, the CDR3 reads TGTGCCAGCAGCGTAAGCGGGAGAGAAGAGAACACCGGGGAGCTGTTTTTT.

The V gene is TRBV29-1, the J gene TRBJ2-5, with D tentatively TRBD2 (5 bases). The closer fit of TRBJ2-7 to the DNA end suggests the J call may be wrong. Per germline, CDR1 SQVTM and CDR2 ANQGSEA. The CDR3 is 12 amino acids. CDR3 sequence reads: CSVEDSRGEQYF. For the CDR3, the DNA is TGCAGCGTTGAAGATAGTCGGGGCGAGCAGTACTTC.

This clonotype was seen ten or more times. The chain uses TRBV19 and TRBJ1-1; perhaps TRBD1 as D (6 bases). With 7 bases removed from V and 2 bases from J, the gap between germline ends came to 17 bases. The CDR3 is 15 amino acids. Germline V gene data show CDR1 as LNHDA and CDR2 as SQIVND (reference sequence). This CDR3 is CASTTGRVGNTEAFF. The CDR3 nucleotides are TGTGCCAGTACGACAGGCCGAGTAGGAAACACTGAAGCTTTCTTT.

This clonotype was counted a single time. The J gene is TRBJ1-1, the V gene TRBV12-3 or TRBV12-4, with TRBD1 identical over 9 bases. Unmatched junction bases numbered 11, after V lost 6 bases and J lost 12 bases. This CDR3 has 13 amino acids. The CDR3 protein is CASSRQDRGTSFF. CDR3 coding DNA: TGTGCCAGCAGCCGTCAGGACAGGGGTACGTCTTTCTTT.

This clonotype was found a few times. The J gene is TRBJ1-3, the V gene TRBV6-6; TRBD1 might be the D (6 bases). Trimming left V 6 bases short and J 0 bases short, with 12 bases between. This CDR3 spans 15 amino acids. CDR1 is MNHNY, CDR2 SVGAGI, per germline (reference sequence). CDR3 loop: CASRTGTSSGNTIYF. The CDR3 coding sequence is TGTGCCAGCAGAACCGGGACAAGCTCTGGAAACACCATATATTTT.

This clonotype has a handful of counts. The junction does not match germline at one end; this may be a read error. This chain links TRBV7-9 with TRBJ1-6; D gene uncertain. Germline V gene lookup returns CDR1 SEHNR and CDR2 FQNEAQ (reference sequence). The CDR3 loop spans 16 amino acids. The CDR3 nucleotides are TGCGCCAGCAGCCAAGATCCCGGACGGCTAAATTCACCCCTCCACTTT. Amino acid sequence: CASSQDPGRLNSPLHF.

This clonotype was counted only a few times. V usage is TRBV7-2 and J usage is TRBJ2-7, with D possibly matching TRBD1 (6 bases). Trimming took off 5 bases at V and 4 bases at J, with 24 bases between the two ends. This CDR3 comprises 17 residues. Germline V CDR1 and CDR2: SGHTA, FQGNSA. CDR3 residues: CASSLDRSSDGGYEQYF. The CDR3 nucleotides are TGTGCCAGCAGCCTCGACAGGAGCTCCGACGGTGGGTACGAGCAGTACTTC.

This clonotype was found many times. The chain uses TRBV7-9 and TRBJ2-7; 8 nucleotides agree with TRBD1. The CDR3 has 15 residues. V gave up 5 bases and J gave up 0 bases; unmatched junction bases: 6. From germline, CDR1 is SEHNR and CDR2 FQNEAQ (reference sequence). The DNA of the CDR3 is TGTGCCAGCAGCGGACAGGGTACTAGCTCCTACGAGCAGTACTTC. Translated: CASSGQGTSSYEQYF.

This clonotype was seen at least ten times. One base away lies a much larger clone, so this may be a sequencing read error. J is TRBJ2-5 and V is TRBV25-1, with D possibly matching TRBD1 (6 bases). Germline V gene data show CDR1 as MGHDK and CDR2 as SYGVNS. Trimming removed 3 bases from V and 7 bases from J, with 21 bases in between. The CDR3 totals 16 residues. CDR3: CASSDLTGVKGGTQYF. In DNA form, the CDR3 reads TGTGCCAGCAGTGATCTGACAGGCGTTAAAGGAGGGACCCAGTACTTC.

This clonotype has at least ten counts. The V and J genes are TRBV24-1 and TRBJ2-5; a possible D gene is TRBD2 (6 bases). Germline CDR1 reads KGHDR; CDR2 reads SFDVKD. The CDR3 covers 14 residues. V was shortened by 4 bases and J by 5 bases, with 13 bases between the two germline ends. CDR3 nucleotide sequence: TGTGCCACCAGTGAGGGGGGATCGAAGGAGACCCAGTACTTC. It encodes CATSEGGSKETQYF.

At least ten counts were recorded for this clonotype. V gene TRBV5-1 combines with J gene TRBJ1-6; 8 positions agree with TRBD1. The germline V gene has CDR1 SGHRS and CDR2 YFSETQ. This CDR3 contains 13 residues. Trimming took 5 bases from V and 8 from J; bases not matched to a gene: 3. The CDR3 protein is CASSSTGDSPLHF. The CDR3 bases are TGCGCCAGCAGTTCGACAGGGGATTCACCCCTCCACTTT.

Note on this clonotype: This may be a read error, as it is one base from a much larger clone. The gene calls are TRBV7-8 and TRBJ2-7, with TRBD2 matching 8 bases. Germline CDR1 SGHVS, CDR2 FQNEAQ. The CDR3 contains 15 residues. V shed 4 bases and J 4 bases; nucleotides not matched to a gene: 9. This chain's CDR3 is CASSYSGSQWYEQYF. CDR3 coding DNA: TGTGCCAGCAGCTACAGCGGGAGCCAATGGTACGAGCAGTACTTC.

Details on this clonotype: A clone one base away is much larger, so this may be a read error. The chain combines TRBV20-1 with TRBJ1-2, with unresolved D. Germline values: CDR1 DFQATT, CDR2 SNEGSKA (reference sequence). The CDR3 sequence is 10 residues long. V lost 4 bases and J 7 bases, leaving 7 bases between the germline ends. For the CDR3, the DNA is TGCAGTGCTACAGCGCCTGGCTACACCTTC. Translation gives CSATAPGYTF.

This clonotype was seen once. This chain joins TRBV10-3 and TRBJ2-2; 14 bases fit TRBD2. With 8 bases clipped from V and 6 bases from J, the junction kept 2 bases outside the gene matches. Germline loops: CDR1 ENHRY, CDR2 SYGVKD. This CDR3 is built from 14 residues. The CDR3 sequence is CAIGTSGRAGELFF. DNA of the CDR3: TGTGCCATCGGGACTAGCGGGAGAGCCGGGGAGCTGTTTTTT.

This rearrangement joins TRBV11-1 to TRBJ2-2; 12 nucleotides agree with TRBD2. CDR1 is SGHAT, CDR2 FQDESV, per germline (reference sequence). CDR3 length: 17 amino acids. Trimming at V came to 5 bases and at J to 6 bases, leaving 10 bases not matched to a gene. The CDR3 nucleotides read TGTGCCAGCAGCCGATCCACTAGCGGGAGGATGGCCGGGGAGCTGTTTTTT. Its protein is CASSRSTSGRMAGELFF.

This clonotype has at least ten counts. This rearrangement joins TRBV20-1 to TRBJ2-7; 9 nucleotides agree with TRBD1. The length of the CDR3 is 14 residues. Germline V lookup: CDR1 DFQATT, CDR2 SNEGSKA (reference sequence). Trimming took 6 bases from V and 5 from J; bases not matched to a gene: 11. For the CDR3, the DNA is TGCAGTGCCCCAGGGGGGACAGGGCTCCACGAGCAGTACTTC. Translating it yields CSAPGGTGLHEQYF.